This T cell receptor (beta chain) was sequenced during a study of CD8+CD57+ T cells in acquired aplastic anemia. The wider study: Average DNA yield from sorted CD4+ and CD8+ cells was around 3.2 ug. Healthy donors yielded 9.5 million to 11 million CD4+ cell reads on average. Study-wide points: Any difference that existed in CD8+ Simpson's diversity between patients and controls was not significant. In common between the patients and the controls were approximately 30 CD8+ CDR3 sequences.

Genomic DNA was employed as the template in profiling TCR beta VDJ and CDR3. TCRdb reprocessed the reads with MiXCR, giving one entry per CDR3 protein. The sample has more than 150,000 distinct CDR3 sequences; 35% to 50% are singletons. This clonotype has a count of ten or more. As yet, its antigen is unknown. The CDR3 is made up of 16 amino acids. Germline CDR1 is KGHDR and CDR2 is SFDVKD. V gave up 2 bases and J gave up 5 bases, with 17 bases separating them. The TCR originated in a human donor in good health. Sequenced: sorted CD4+, CD8+, or CD8+CD57+ T cells (not recorded which) from PBMCs. The chain has TRBV24-1 and TRBJ1-2; D is uncertain. CDR3 region: CATSDSFAGSRYGYTF. In DNA, the CDR3 is TGTGCCACCAGTGATTCCTTTGCTGGGTCCAGATATGGCTACACCTTC.